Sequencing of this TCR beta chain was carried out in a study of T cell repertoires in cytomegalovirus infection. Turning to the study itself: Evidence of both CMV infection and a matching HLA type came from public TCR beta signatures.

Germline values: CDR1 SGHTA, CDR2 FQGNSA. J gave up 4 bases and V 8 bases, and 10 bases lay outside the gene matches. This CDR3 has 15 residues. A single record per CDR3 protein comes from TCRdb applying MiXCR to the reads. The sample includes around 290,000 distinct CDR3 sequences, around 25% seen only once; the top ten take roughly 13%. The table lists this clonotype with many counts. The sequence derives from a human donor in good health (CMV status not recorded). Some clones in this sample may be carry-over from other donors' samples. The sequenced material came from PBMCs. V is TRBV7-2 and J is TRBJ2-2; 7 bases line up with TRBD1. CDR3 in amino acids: CASRRTGVRTGELFF. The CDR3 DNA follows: TGTGCCAGCCGCAGAACAGGGGTCCGCACCGGGGAGCTGTTTTTT.